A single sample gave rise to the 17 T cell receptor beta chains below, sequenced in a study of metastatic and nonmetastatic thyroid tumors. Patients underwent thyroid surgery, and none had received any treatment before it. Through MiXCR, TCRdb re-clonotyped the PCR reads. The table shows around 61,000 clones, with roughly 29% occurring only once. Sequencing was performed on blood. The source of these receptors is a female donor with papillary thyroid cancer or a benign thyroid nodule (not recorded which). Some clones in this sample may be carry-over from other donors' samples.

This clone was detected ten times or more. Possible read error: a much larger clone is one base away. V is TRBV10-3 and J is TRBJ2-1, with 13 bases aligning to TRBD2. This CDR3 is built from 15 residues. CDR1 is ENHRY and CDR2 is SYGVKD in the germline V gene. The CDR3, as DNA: TGTGCCATCAGCACTAGCGGGAGGGGATACAGTGAGCAGTTCTTC. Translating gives CAISTSGRGYSEQFF.

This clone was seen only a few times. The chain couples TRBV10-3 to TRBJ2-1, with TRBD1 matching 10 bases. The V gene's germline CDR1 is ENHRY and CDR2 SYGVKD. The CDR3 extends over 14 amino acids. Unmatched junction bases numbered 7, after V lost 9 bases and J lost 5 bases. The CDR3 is CAIGGDRGDNEQFF. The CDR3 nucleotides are TGTGCCATAGGCGGGGACAGGGGCGACAATGAGCAGTTCTTC.

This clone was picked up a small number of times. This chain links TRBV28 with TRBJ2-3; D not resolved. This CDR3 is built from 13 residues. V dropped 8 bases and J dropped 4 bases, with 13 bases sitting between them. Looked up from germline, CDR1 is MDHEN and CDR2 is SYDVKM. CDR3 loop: CASLYLSADTQYF. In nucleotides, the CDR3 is TGTGCCAGCCTATACCTAAGCGCAGATACGCAGTATTTT.

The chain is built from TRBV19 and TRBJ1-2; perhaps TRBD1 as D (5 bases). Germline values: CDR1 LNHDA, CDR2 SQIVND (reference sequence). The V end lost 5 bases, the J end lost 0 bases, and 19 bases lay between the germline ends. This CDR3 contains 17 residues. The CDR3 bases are TGTGCCAGTAGTGTCTCGTCTCAGGGTTTATCTAACTATGGCTACACCTTC. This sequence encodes CASSVSSQGLSNYGYTF.

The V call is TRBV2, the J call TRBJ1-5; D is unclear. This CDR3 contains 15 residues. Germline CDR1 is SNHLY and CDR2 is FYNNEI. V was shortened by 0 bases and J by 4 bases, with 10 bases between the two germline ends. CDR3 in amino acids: CASSEALGMNQPQHF. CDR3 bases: TGTGCCAGCAGTGAAGCGCTCGGGATGAATCAGCCCCAGCATTTT.

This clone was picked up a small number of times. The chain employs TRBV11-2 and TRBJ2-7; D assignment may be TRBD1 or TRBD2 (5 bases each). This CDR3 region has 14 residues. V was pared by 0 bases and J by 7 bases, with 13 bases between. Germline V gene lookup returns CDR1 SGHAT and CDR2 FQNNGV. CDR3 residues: CASSLDPGQEEQYF. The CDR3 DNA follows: TGTGCCAGCAGCTTAGATCCGGGGCAGGAGGAGCAGTACTTC.

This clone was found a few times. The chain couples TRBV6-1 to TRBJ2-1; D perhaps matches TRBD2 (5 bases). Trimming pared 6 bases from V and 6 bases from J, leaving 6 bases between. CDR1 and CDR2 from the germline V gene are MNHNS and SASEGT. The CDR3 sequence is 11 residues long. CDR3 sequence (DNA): TGTGCCAGCAGGGACTTCAATGAGCAGTTCTTC. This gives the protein CASRDFNEQFF.

Here the CDR3 reads CASRPDRYTGELFF. The CDR3 DNA reads TGTGCCAGCAGACCGGACAGATACACCGGGGAGCTGTTTTTT. V and J are TRBV6-4 and TRBJ2-2, with D possibly being TRBD1 (6 bases). Trimming cost V 6 bases and J 3 bases, with 11 bases left between them. CDR1 is MRHNA and CDR2 is SNTAGT in the germline V gene. The CDR3 has 14 amino acids.

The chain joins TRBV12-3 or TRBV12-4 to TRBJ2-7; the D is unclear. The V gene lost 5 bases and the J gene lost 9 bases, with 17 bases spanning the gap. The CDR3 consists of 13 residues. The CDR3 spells CASSPGSAFVQYF. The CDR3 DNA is TGTGCCAGCAGTCCGGGCTCTGCCTTCGTGCAGTACTTC.

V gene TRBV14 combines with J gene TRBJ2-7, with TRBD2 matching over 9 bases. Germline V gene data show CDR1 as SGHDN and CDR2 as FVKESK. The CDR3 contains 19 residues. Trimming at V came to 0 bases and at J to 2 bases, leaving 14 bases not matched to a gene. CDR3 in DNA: TGTGCCAGCAGCCAAGAGGGGATCGGTAGCGGGGGTCTCACCTACGAGCAGTACTTC. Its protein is CASSQEGIGSGGLTYEQYF.

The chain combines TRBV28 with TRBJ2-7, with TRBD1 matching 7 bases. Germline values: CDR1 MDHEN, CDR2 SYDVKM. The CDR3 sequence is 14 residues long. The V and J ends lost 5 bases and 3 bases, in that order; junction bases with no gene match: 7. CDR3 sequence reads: CASSPLGTVYEQYF. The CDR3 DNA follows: TGTGCCAGCAGTCCCTTAGGGACAGTCTACGAGCAGTACTTC.

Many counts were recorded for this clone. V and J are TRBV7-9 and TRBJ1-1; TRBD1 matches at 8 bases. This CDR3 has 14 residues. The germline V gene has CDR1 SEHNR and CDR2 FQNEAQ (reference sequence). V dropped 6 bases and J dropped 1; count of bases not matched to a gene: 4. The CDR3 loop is CASRAGTGNTEAFF. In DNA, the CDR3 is TGTGCCAGCAGAGCCGGGACAGGGAACACTGAAGCTTTCTTT. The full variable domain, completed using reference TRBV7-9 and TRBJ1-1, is DTGVSQNPRHKITKRGQNVTFRCDPISEHNRLYWYRQTLGQGPEFLTYFQNEAQLEKSRLLSDRFSAERPKGSFSTLEIQRTEQGDSAMYLCASRAGTGNTEAFFGQGTRLTVV.

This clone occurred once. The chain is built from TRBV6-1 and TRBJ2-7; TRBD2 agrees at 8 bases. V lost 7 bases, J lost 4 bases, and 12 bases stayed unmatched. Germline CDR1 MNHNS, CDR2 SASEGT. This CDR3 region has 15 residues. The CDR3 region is CASIRISGDLYEQYF. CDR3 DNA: TGTGCCAGCATCAGAATTAGCGGGGACCTATACGAGCAGTACTTC.

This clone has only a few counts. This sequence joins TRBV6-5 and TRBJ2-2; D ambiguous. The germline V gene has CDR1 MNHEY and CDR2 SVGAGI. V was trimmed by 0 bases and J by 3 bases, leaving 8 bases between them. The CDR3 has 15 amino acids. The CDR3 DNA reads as TGTGCCAGCAGTTACTCAAGATCGGACACCGGGGAGCTGTTTTTT. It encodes CASSYSRSDTGELFF.

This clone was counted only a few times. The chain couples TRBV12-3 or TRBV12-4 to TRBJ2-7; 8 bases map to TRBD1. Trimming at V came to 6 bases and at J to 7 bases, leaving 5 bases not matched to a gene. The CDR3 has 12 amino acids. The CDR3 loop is CASRTTGGEQYF. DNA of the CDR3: TGTGCCAGCAGAACAACAGGGGGAGAGCAGTACTTC.

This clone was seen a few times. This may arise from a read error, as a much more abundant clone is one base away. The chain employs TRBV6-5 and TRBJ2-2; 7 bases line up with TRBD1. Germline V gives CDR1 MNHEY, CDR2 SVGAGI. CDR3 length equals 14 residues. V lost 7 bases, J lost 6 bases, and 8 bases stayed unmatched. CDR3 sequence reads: CASMLGGGPGELFF. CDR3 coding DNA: TGTGCCAGCATGCTAGGGGGCGGCCCCGGGGAGCTGTTTTTT.

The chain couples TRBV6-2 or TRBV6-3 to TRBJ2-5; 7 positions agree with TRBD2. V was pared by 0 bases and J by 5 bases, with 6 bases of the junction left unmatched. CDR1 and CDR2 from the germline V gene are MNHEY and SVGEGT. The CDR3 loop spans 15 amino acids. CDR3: CASSYSIEGGETQYF. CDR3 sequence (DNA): TGTGCCAGCAGTTACTCGATAGAGGGAGGGGAGACCCAGTACTTC.